This T cell receptor beta chain was sequenced during a study of T cell responses to AZD1222 COVID-19 vaccine. Produced via immunoSEQ multiplex PCR; TCRdb's table is partial and in-frame only. The repertoire has more than 95,000 clones, roughly 92% of them found once; the top ten carry less than 5%. Only one count was recorded for this clone. Its specificity is not known. General study results and limits: The study reported that nearly half of spike-specific TCRs target unmutated variant regions. Following two doses of AZD1222, Spike-specific TCR breadth and depth rose. It was only a handful of AZD1222 recipients who were seropositive at baseline. With dominance at 160-218 and 743-854, vaccine-associated CD4 TCRs spanned spike.

The receptor's source is an adult in good health. Sequenced here: peripheral blood, sampled on day 0 of AZD1222 vaccination.

CDR3 DNA sequence: TGTGCCAGCAGTTATGCCTCGGTTTCTGGGGCCAACGTCCTGACTTTC. Protein: CASSYASVSGANVLTF. The chain uses TRBV6-5 and TRBJ2-6; unclear D gene. The germline V gene has CDR1 MNHEY and CDR2 SVGAGI. This CDR3 comprises 16 residues. V lost 3 bases to trimming and J lost 1 base, with 10 bases between them.